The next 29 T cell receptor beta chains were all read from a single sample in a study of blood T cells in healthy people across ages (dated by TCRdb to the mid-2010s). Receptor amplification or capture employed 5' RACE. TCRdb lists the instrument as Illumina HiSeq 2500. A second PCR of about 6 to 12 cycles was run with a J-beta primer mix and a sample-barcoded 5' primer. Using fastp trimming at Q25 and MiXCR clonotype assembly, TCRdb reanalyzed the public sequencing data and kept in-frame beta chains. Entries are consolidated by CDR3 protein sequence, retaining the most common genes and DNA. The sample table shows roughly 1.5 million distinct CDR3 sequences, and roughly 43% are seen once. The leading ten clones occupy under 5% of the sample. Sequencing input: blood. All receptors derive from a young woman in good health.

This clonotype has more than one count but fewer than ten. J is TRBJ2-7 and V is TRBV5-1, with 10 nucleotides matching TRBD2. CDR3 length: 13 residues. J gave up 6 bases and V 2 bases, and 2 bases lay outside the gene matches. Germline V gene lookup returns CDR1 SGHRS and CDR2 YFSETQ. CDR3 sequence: CASSFRLAGEQYF. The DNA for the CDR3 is TGCGCCAGCAGCTTCCGACTAGCGGGCGAGCAGTACTTC.

The CDR3 nucleotides are TGTGCCAGCTCACCGAGGACAGGCCGGAGTGGCTACACCTTC. Residues: CASSPRTGRSGYTF. The chain combines TRBV18 with TRBJ1-2; 7 bases match TRBD1. The CDR3 loop spans 14 amino acids. V lost 3 bases and J lost 7; bases outside the gene matches: 8. From germline, CDR1 is KGHSH and CDR2 LQKENI.

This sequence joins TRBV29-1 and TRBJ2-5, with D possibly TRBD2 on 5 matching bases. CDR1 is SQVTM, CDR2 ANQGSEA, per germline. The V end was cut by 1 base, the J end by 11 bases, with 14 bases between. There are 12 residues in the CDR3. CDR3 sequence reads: CSVEGRTWEQYF. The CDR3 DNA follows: TGCAGCGTTGAAGGGAGGACCTGGGAGCAGTACTTC.

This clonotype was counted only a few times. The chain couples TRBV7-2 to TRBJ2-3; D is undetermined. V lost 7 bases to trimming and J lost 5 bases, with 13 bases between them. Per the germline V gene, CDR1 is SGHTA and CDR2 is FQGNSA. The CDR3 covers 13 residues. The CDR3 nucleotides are TGTGCCAGCAAAGCGCCTGCAGTAGATACGCAGTATTTT. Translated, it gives CASKAPAVDTQYF.

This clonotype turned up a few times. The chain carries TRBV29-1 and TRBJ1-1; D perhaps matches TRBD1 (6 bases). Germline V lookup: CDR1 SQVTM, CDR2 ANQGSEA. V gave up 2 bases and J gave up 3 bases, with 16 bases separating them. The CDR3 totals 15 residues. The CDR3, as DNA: TGCAGCGTTGAAACGCTAATGAGGGGGGACACTGAAGCTTTCTTT. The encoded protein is CSVETLMRGDTEAFF.

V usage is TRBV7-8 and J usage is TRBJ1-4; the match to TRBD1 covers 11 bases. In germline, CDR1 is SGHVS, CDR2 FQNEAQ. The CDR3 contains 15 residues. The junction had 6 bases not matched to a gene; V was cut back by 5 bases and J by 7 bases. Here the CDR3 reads CASSPGQGAGEKLFF. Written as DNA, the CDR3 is TGTGCCAGCAGCCCTGGACAGGGGGCCGGTGAAAAACTGTTTTTT.

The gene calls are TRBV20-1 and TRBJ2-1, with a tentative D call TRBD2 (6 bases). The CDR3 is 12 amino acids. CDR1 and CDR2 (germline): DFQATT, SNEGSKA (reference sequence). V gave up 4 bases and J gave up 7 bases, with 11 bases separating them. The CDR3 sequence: CSAKTRLNEQFF. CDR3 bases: TGCAGTGCTAAGACTAGGCTGAATGAGCAGTTCTTC.

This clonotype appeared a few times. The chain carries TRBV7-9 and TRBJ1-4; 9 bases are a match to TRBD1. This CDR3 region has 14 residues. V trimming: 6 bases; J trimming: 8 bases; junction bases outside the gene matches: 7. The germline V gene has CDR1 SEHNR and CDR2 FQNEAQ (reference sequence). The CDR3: CASRRTGEREKLFF. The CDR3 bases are TGTGCCAGCAGGAGGACAGGGGAGCGCGAAAAACTGTTTTTT. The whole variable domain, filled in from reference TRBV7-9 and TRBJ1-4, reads DTGVSQNPRHKITKRGQNVTFRCDPISEHNRLYWYRQTLGQGPEFLTYFQNEAQLEKSRLLSDRFSAERPKGSFSTLEIQRTEQGDSAMYLCASRRTGEREKLFFGSGTQLSVL.

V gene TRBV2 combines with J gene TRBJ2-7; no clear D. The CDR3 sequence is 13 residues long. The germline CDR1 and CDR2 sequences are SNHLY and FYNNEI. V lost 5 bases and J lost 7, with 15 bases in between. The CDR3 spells CASSLGAQGEQYF. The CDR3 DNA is TGTGCCAGCAGTCTTGGTGCCCAAGGGGAGCAGTACTTC.

The CDR3 is CASSLWESNQPQHF. The CDR3 region has the DNA TGTGCCAGCAGTTTGTGGGAGTCCAACCAGCCCCAGCATTTT. The chain has TRBV12-3 or TRBV12-4 and TRBJ1-5, with unresolved D. The CDR3 is 14 residues long. V dropped 3 bases and J dropped 7 bases, with 13 bases sitting between them.

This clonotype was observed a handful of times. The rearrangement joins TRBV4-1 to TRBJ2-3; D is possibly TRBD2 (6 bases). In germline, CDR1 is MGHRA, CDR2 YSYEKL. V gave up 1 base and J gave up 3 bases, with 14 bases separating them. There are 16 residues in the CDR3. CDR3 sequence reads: CASSQVTRSLTDTQYF. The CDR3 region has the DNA TGCGCCAGCAGCCAAGTGACTAGGAGCCTTACAGATACGCAGTATTTT.

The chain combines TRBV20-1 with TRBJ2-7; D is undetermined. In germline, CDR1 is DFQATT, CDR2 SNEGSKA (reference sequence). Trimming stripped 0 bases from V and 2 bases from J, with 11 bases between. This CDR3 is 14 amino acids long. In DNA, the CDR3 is TGCAGTGCTAGAGAGGTATTCCGTACCTACGAGCAGTACTTC. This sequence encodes CSAREVFRTYEQYF.

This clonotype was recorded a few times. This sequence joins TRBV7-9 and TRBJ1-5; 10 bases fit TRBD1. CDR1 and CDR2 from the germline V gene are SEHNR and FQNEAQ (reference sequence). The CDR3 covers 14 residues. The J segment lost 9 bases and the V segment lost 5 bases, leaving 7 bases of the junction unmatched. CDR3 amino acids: CASSDGTGVGPQHF. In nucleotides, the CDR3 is TGTGCCAGCAGCGACGGGACAGGGGTAGGGCCCCAGCATTTT.

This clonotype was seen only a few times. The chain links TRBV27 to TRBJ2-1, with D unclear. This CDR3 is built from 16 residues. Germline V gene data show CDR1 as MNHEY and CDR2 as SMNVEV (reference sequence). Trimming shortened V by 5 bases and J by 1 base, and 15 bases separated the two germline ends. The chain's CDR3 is CASSKTSYASYNEQFF. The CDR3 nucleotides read TGTGCCAGCAGTAAGACTTCCTATGCTTCCTACAATGAGCAGTTCTTC.

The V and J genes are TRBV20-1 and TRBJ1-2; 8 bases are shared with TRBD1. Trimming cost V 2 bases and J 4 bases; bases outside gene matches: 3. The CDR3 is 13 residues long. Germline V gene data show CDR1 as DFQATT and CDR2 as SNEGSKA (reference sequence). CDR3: CSARQGALYGYTF. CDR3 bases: TGCAGTGCTAGACAGGGGGCACTCTATGGCTACACCTTC.

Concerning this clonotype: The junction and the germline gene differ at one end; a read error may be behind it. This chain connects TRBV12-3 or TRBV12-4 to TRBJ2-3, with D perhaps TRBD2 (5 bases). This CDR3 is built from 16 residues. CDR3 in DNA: TGTGCCAGCAGTTTAGATCGAAGAGCTAGCACAGATGCGCAGTATTTT. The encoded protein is CASSLDRRASTDAQYF.

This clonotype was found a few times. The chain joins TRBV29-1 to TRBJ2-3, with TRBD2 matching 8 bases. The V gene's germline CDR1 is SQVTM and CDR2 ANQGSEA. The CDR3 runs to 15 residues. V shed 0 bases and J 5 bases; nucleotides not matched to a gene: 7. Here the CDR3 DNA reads TGCAGCGTTGAAGATTTCGCGGGGGGCGGAGATACGCAGTATTTT. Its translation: CSVEDFAGGGDTQYF.

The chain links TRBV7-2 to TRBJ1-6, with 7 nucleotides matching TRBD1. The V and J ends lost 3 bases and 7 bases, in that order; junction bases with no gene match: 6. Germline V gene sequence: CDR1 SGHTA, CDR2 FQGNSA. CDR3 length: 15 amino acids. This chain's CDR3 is CASSLETGSNSPLHF. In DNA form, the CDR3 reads TGTGCCAGCAGCTTGGAGACAGGGAGCAATTCACCCCTCCACTTT.

Here the CDR3 reads CASSQESSRGRPYNEQFF. The CDR3 region has the DNA TGCGCCAGCAGCCAAGAAAGTAGTCGCGGGAGACCCTACAATGAGCAGTTCTTC. The chain employs TRBV4-3 and TRBJ2-1; 7 positions agree with TRBD2. From germline, CDR1 is LGHNA and CDR2 YSLEER. With 0 bases clipped from V and 2 bases from J, the junction kept 10 bases outside the gene matches. The CDR3 is 18 residues long.

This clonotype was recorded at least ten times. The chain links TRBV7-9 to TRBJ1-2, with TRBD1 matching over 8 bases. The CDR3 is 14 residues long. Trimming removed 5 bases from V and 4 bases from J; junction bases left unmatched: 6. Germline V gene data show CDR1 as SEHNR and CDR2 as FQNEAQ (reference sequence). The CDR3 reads CASSPRTGGYGYTF. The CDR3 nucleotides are TGTGCCAGCAGCCCACGAACAGGGGGCTATGGCTACACCTTC.

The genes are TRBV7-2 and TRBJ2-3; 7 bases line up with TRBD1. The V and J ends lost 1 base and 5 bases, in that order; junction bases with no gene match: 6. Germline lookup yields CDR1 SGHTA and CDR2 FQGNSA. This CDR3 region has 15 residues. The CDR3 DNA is TGTGCCAGCAGCTTAGGTGGACAGGTGGGAGATACGCAGTATTTT. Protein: CASSLGGQVGDTQYF.

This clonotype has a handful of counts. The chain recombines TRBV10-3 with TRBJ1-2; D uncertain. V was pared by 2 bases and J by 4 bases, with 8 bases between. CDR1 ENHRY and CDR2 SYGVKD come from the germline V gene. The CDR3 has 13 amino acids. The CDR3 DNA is TGTGCCATCAGTGAGGGGCCGAGCTATGGCTACACCTTC. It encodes CAISEGPSYGYTF.

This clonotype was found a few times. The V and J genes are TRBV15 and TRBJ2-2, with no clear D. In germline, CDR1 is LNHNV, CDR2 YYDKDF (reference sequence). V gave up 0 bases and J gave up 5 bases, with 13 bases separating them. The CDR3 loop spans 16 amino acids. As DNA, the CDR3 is TGTGCCACCAGCAGAGACAGGAACAGATTGACCGGGGAGCTGTTTTTT. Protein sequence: CATSRDRNRLTGELFF.

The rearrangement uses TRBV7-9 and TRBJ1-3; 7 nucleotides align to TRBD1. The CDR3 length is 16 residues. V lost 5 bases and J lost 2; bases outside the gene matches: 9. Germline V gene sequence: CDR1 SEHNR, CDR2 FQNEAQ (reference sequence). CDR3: CASSLAKDRAGNTIYF. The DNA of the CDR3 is TGTGCCAGCAGCCTTGCTAAAGACAGGGCTGGAAACACCATATATTTT. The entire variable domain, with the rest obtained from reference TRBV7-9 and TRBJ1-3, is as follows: DTGVSQNPRHKITKRGQNVTFRCDPISEHNRLYWYRQTLGQGPEFLTYFQNEAQLEKSRLLSDRFSAERPKGSFSTLEIQRTEQGDSAMYLCASSLAKDRAGNTIYFGEGSWLTVV.

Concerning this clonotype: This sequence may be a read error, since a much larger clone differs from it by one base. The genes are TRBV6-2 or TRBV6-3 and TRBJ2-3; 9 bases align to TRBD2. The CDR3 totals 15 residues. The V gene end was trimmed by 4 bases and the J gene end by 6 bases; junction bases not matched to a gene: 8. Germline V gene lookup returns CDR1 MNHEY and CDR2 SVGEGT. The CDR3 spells CASSCGGGASDTQYF. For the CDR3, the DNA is TGTGCCAGCAGTTGCGGCGGGGGGGCATCGGATACGCAGTATTTT.

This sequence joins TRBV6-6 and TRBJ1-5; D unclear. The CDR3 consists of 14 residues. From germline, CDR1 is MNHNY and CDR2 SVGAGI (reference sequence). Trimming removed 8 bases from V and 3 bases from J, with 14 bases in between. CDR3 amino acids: CASGIYSSNQPQHF. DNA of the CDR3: TGTGCCAGCGGGATCTACAGCTCCAATCAGCCCCAGCATTTT.

For the CDR3, the DNA is TGCAGCGTTGTCCTAAACCCGGGACTAGCGGGAGGCTACGAGCAGTACTTC. This gives the protein CSVVLNPGLAGGYEQYF. The chain carries TRBV29-1 and TRBJ2-4; 15 bases line up with TRBD2. The J call may be in error: the DNA end matches TRBJ2-7 better. This CDR3 has 17 residues. Germline V gene sequence: CDR1 SQVTM, CDR2 ANQGSEA.

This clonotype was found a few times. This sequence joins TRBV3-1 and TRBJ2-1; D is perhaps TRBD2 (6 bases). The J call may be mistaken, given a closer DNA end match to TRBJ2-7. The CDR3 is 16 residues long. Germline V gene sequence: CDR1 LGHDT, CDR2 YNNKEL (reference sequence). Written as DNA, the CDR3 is TGTGCCAGCAGCCAATGGGGACTGAGCTCCTACAATGAGCAGTACTTC. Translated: CASSQWGLSSYNEQYF.

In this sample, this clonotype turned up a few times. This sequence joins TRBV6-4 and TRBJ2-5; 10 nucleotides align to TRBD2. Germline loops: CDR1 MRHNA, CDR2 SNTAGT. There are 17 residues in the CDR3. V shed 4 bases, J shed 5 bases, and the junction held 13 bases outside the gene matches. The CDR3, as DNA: TGTGCCAGCAGTGCCAAGGGGCTAGCGGGAGATGGGGAGACCCAGTACTTC. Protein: CASSAKGLAGDGETQYF.